This T cell receptor beta chain was documented in a study of blood T cell repertoires in COVID-19. Study at large: There were acute and convalescent COVID-19 samples, and they came from the United States, Italy and Spain.

Trimming took 4 bases from V and 8 from J; bases not matched to a gene: 7. Germline CDR1 MGHRA, CDR2 YSYEKL. CDR3 size: 13 residues. Some clones are missing from TCRdb's copy, which holds only in-frame ones; the method was immunoSEQ multiplex PCR. The sample has approximately 200,000 clones, approximately 94% seen once. The V and J genes are TRBV4-1 and TRBJ1-2, with 7 bases fitting TRBD1. The TCR was taken from a man aged 25 to 40 with COVID-19, enrolled during active disease. Sequenced material: peripheral blood. The CDR3 DNA reads as TGCGCCAGCAGCCCGAGACAGGGCGTCGGCTACACCTTC. It translates to CASSPRQGVGYTF.